This entry is about one TCR beta chain. Its antigen is unknown. This sample was taken from a study of CD8 T cells in ankylosing spondylitis. Study results and caveats: There was reportedly significant enrichment of clones that were disease-linked in matched ankylosing spondylitis synovial fluid. A TCR beta motif made of about 8 highly homologous variants seemed typical of ankylosing spondylitis blood.

Quantitative 5'-RACE with molecular barcodes produced the TCR beta libraries. MiXCR, applied by TCRdb to the 5' RACE reads, yields one record per CDR3 protein. The table records a few hundred thousand distinct CDR3 sequences, 12% of them present only once. The CDR3 totals 11 residues. V was pared by 5 bases and J by 7 bases, with 8 bases between. The germline gives CDR1 SGHAT, CDR2 FQNNGV. This sequence originates from a male donor with ankylosing spondylitis. Material: blood, either unsorted or a sorted T cell fraction (not recorded which). V and J are TRBV11-2 and TRBJ1-1, with D unclear. In nucleotides, the CDR3 is TGTGCCAGCAGCCGAATATTTGAAGCTTTCTTT. Encoded protein: CASSRIFEAFF.